Described below is a single T cell receptor (beta chain) sequence and its context. This receptor's antigen is unknown. Per-nucleotide qualities are absent, and no much larger clonotype sits a single base away. There are 16 amino acids in the CDR3, from cysteine to phenylalanine inclusive. The kept DNA is CDR3 alone, 48 bases in frame from the first base. CDR1 is given as SGHNT and CDR2 as YYREEE, both from the germline V gene (reference sequence). Relative to germline, V is missing 0 bases and J is missing 7 bases, with 7 bases of the junction outside any gene match. Whole blood was collected in K2EDTA tubes by collaborating institutions according to the institutions' own protocols. For TCRbeta analysis, collaborator samples were shipped as frozen whole blood, as isolated PBMCs, or as DNA extracted from either sample type. The data derive from a study of blood T cell repertoires in COVID-19 (dated by TCRdb to 2020 to 2021). In the study overall: The collaborator samples originated in the United States, Italy and Spain and spanned the acute and convalescent phases of COVID-19. The material from the prospective study consisted of cDNA or gDNA derived from T cells, B-cell-depleted T cells, or PBMCs. The dataset comprised deeply sampled blood TCRbeta repertoires from subjects exposed to, actively infected with, or recovered from COVID-19. A freely available public database, intended as a resource for researchers studying the immune response to SARS-CoV-2, is where the repertoires were released. The samples were drawn from the first 160 participants of the ongoing ImmuneRACE study and from 950 to 1,500 subjects provided by 6 global collaborators. A de-identified subject ID, COVID-19 status, age in years and sex were almost always included in the sample metadata. Where available, HLA class I and class II types were obtained from metadata supplied by the sample provider rather than from assay-based typing. Results the study describes overall, beyond this receptor: Clinical and demographic metadata were provided uncurated, with the amount varying by source and participant.

TCRbeta CDR3 regions were amplified from genomic DNA using the immunoSEQ Assay, a bias-controlled multiplex PCR. The original pipeline was this. The number of nucleated cells in each sample was estimated by amplification of reference gene primers within the assay. To quantify the absolute abundance of each unique TCRbeta CDR3 rearrangement, sequence reads were collapsed and filtered. Productive Simpson clonality was computed per sample as the square root of Simpson's diversity index over productive rearrangements. TCRdb's version of the immuneACCESS table is confined to in-frame rearrangements and falls short of the full clone set. An unresolved V gene accounts for under half of the shortfall where checked; the remainder is of unknown origin. V and J calls and clone size are given by that table; D and trimming were obtained from the DNA. For this sample there are under 300,000 clones; about 80% appear just once. The ten most abundant clones make up over 8% of the sample.

This chain is built from TRBV5-4 and TRBJ1-4; a stretch of 9 junction bases matches TRBD1. This TCR was sampled from a woman older than 75 with acute or convalescent COVID-19. The source material was peripheral blood. The DNA sequence is TGTGCCAGCAGCTTGGGCCCCGGGACAGGGATTGAAAAACTGTTTTTT. Protein translation: CASSLGPGTGIEKLFF.